These 27 T cell receptor beta chains originate from one sample sequenced in a study of T cell responses to AZD1222 COVID-19 vaccine. The assay was immunoSEQ multiplex PCR, and TCRdb's table has in-frame clones only and misses some. Among roughly 87,000 clones, about 89% were seen once, and the ten largest hold roughly 5%. Source: peripheral blood, taken 28 days after the second AZD1222 dose. The receptors here all came from an adult who received the AZD1222 COVID-19 vaccine.

The rearrangement links TRBV5-6 to TRBJ1-1; D gene unclear. The CDR3 spans 13 residues. With 1 base removed from V and 0 bases from J, the gap between germline ends came to 4 bases. The germline V gene encodes CDR1 SGHDT and CDR2 YYEEEE. In DNA, the CDR3 is TGTGCCAGCAGCTTGACCGTGAACACTGAAGCTTTCTTT. Protein product: CASSLTVNTEAFF.

The chain carries TRBV25-1 and TRBJ1-1; no reliable D call. The CDR3 totals 13 residues. V was clipped by 3 bases and J by 5 bases, with 10 bases between them. Germline loops: CDR1 MGHDK, CDR2 SYGVNS. CDR3 in amino acids: CASSEVGRTEAFF. The CDR3 nucleotides read TGTGCCAGCAGTGAGGTAGGGAGGACTGAAGCTTTCTTT.

This clone was found a few times. The J gene is TRBJ2-3, the V gene TRBV30; 12 bases are a match to TRBD2. Looked up from germline, CDR1 is GTSNPN and CDR2 is SVGIG (reference sequence). The CDR3 extends over 16 amino acids. V lost 1 base to trimming and J lost 8 bases; unmatched junction nucleotides: 10. As DNA, the CDR3 is TGTGCCTGGAGTGCCTCGACTAGCGGGGGCCGTGGTACGCAGTATTTT. It yields the protein CAWSASTSGGRGTQYF.

This clone is a singleton in its sample. This chain uses TRBV23-1 with TRBJ1-6, with D possibly being TRBD1 (5 bases). TRBV23-1 qualifies as an ORF whose function is uncertain. V lost 6 bases and J lost 6, with 15 bases in between. CDR3 length: 15 amino acids. CDR3 sequence (DNA): TGCGCCAGCAGCCTCGGGGCGATGGGTAATTCACCCCTCCACTTT. Its protein product is CASSLGAMGNSPLHF.

The rearrangement links TRBV18 to TRBJ1-1, with D unresolved. From germline, CDR1 is KGHSH and CDR2 LQKENI. The CDR3 loop spans 14 amino acids. Trimming took 1 base from V and 0 from J, leaving 6 bases between them. CDR3: CASSPQGMNTEAFF. Here the CDR3 DNA reads TGTGCCAGCTCACCACAGGGAATGAACACTGAAGCTTTCTTT. The complete variable domain, with remaining parts taken from reference TRBV18 and TRBJ1-1, reads NAGVMQNPRHLVRRRGQEARLRCSPMKGHSHVYWYRQLPEEGLKFMVYLQKENIIDESGMPKERFSAEFPKEGPSILRIQQVVRGDSAAYFCASSPQGMNTEAFFGQGTRLTVV.

The V call is TRBV7-2, the J call TRBJ1-1, with D unclear. Trimming stripped 10 bases from V and 1 base from J, with 13 bases between. The germline gives CDR1 SGHTA, CDR2 FQGNSA. CDR3 length: 13 residues. CDR3 sequence (DNA): TGTGCCACCACCCTTTCTACGAACACTGAAGCTTTCTTT. This sequence encodes CATTLSTNTEAFF.

The genes are TRBV11-1 and TRBJ2-7; D is perhaps TRBD1 (6 bases). CDR1 SGHAT and CDR2 FQDESV come from the germline V gene (reference sequence). Trimming removed 2 bases from V and 2 bases from J, with 13 bases in between. The CDR3 extends over 15 amino acids. The CDR3 loop is CASSLNRERPYEQYF. CDR3 DNA: TGTGCCAGCAGCTTAAACAGGGAAAGACCCTACGAGCAGTACTTC.

This clone turned up a few times. The chain has TRBV7-2 and TRBJ1-2; D call uncertain. V dropped 1 base and J dropped 7 bases, with 10 bases sitting between them. This CDR3 is built from 13 residues. Germline CDR1 is SGHTA and CDR2 is FQGNSA. The CDR3 region has the DNA TGTGCCAGCAGCTTAGTTGCAGACTCTGGCTACACCTTC. This sequence encodes CASSLVADSGYTF.

V gene TRBV15 combines with J gene TRBJ1-2, with D uncertain. Germline V gives CDR1 LNHNV, CDR2 YYDKDF (reference sequence). The CDR3 runs 14 residues. The V end was cut by 0 bases, the J end by 5 bases, with 10 bases between. CDR3 coding DNA: TGTGCCACCAGCAGAGATACGGGCCGATATGGCTACACCTTC. Translating it yields CATSRDTGRYGYTF.

J is TRBJ1-3 and V is TRBV3-1 (or the pseudogene TRBV3-2), with TRBD1 matching 8 bases. The CDR3 contains 15 residues. V trimming: 4 bases; J trimming: 8 bases; junction bases outside the gene matches: 10. CDR1 is LGHDT and CDR2 is YNNKEL in the germline V gene (reference sequence). The CDR3 DNA reads TGTGCCAGCAGCCCGCGGACAGGGTTGGTTGACACCATATATTTT. Amino acids: CASSPRTGLVDTIYF.

The chain couples TRBV28 to TRBJ1-5, with TRBD1 as a possible D gene (6 bases). CDR1 is MDHEN and CDR2 is SYDVKM in the germline V gene. This CDR3 has 13 residues. V was cut by 2 bases and J by 12 bases, with 14 bases left in between. The CDR3 nucleotides read TGTGCCAGCAGTTTACTCAGCGAGGACAGCCAGCATTTT. It yields the protein CASSLLSEDSQHF.

The V and J genes are TRBV6-2 or TRBV6-3 and TRBJ1-4, with 7 bases identical to TRBD1. Germline values: CDR1 MNHEY, CDR2 SVGEGT. Germline trimming cut 6 bases from V and 4 bases from J; bases unmatched to any gene: 5. The CDR3 consists of 14 residues. The CDR3 sequence is CASSGQVLNEKLFF. The DNA for the CDR3 is TGTGCCAGCAGCGGACAGGTCCTTAATGAAAAACTGTTTTTT.

The chain uses TRBV7-8 and TRBJ1-2; D uncertain. This CDR3 has 14 residues. Germline V gene data show CDR1 as SGHVS and CDR2 as FQNEAQ. Trimming pared 4 bases from V and 3 bases from J, leaving 12 bases between. The chain's CDR3 is CASSSMGLDYGYTF. The CDR3 DNA follows: TGTGCCAGCAGCTCCATGGGCCTCGACTATGGCTACACCTTC.

The CDR3 sequence: CASSQTSNYGYTF. CDR3 nucleotides: TGTGCCAGCAGCCAAACATCTAACTATGGCTACACCTTC. This chain links TRBV28 with TRBJ1-2; D is undetermined. Trimming cost V 6 bases and J 0 bases, with 8 bases left between them. Germline values: CDR1 MDHEN, CDR2 SYDVKM. The CDR3 contains 13 residues.

This clone has just one count. CDR3: CASSFPGSRLEGYTF. The CDR3 DNA is TGTGCCAGCAGTTTCCCAGGGAGTAGATTGGAAGGCTACACCTTC. J is TRBJ1-2 and V is TRBV27; perhaps TRBD1 as D (5 bases). The V end was cut by 3 bases, the J end by 8 bases, with 19 bases between. From germline, CDR1 is MNHEY and CDR2 SMNVEV (reference sequence). The CDR3 length is 15 residues.

In its sample, this clone was seen a few times. The chain is built from TRBV18 and TRBJ1-1, with a tentative D call TRBD1 (6 bases). The germline V and J ends were trimmed by 2 bases and 4 bases, with 14 bases remaining between them. This CDR3 has 15 amino acids. The V gene's germline CDR1 is KGHSH and CDR2 LQKENI. The CDR3 bases are TGTGCCAGCTCACCAACGGGGGGCGCTGGCACTGAAGCTTTCTTT. This encodes CASSPTGGAGTEAFF. Using reference TRBV18 and TRBJ1-1 for the parts outside the CDR3, the full variable domain is NAGVMQNPRHLVRRRGQEARLRCSPMKGHSHVYWYRQLPEEGLKFMVYLQKENIIDESGMPKERFSAEFPKEGPSILRIQQVVRGDSAAYFCASSPTGGAGTEAFFGQGTRLTVV.

The chain links TRBV5-1 to TRBJ1-4; TRBD1 matches 8 bases. CDR3 length: 14 amino acids. CDR1 is SGHRS and CDR2 is YFSETQ in the germline V gene. V lost 4 bases and J lost 3; bases outside the gene matches: 2. The DNA of the CDR3 is TGCGCCAGCAGCCGGACAGGGTCTAATGAAAAACTGTTTTTT. This translates into CASSRTGSNEKLFF. Filled out from reference TRBV5-1 and TRBJ1-4, the complete variable domain reads KAGVTQTPRYLIKTRGQQVTLSCSPISGHRSVSWYQQTPGQGLQFLFEYFSETQRNKGNFPGRFSGRQFSNSRSEMNVSTLELGDSALYLCASSRTGSNEKLFFGSGTQLSVL.

The rearrangement uses TRBV27 and TRBJ1-5; no firm D call. Trimming stripped 4 bases from V and 6 bases from J, with 13 bases between. Germline assignment: CDR1 MNHEY and CDR2 SMNVEV (reference sequence). This CDR3 spans 14 amino acids. CDR3 protein: CASSSSGPLQPQHF. The DNA of the CDR3 is TGTGCCAGCAGTTCATCGGGCCCTCTTCAGCCCCAGCATTTT.

The chain employs TRBV7-3 and TRBJ2-3, with 7 bases that match TRBD2. Trimming took 4 bases from V and 0 from J; bases not matched to a gene: 1. CDR1 SGHTA and CDR2 FQGTGA come from the germline V gene. This CDR3 has 14 amino acids. The CDR3 sequence: CASSWGGSTDTQYF. As DNA, the CDR3 is TGTGCCAGCAGCTGGGGGGGTAGCACAGATACGCAGTATTTT.

This chain links TRBV4-3 with TRBJ2-7, with 8 nucleotides matching TRBD2. This CDR3 contains 17 residues. V dropped 2 bases and J dropped 6; count of bases not matched to a gene: 15. The V gene's germline CDR1 is LGHNA and CDR2 YSLEER. This chain's CDR3 is CASSQMVGTRPASEQYF. CDR3 in DNA: TGCGCCAGCAGCCAAATGGTCGGGACTAGACCTGCCTCCGAGCAGTACTTC.

The genes are TRBV11-3 and TRBJ2-3; D is undetermined. CDR1 is SGHNT, CDR2 YENEEA, per germline. The CDR3 covers 16 residues. V was shortened by 1 base and J by 2 bases, with 13 bases between the two germline ends. CDR3 in DNA: TGTGCCAGCAGCTTAGGGGCATCAACTTCCACAGATACGCAGTATTTT. Protein: CASSLGASTSTDTQYF. The complete variable domain, with remaining parts taken from reference TRBV11-3 and TRBJ2-3, reads EAGVVQSPRYKIIEKKQPVAFWCNPISGHNTLYWYLQNLGQGPELLIRYENEEAVDDSQLPKDRFSAERLKGVDSTLKIQPAELGDSAVYLCASSLGASTSTDTQYFGPGTRLTVL.

This clone came up many times. J is TRBJ1-3 and V is TRBV19; 7 bases match TRBD1. The CDR3 has 16 amino acids. With 6 bases clipped from V and 3 bases from J, the junction kept 11 bases outside the gene matches. Per germline, CDR1 LNHDA and CDR2 SQIVND (reference sequence). The CDR3 reads CASSPNRGLYGNTIYF. CDR3 coding DNA: TGTGCCAGTAGCCCGAACAGGGGCCTGTATGGAAACACCATATATTTT.

V is TRBV5-1 and J is TRBJ2-2; TRBD1 matches 9 bases. Germline V CDR1 and CDR2: SGHRS, YFSETQ. The CDR3 is 19 residues long. V gave up 4 bases and J gave up 7 bases; unmatched junction bases: 20. CDR3 nucleotide sequence: TGCGCCAGCAGCGCCTTGACAGGGGGAATGCAGTCGTTACTCGGGGAGCTGTTTTTT. As protein: CASSALTGGMQSLLGELFF.

This clone came up once. The chain has TRBV11-3 and TRBJ1-2; possibly TRBD1 for D (5 bases). The CDR3 loop spans 14 amino acids. CDR1 is SGHNT, CDR2 YENEEA, per germline. Trimming removed 3 bases at V and 6 bases at J, with 14 bases between. The CDR3 reads CASSFTAQGDGYTF. The CDR3 DNA reads as TGTGCCAGCAGCTTCACAGCGCAAGGGGATGGCTACACCTTC.

The rearrangement joins TRBV5-1 to TRBJ1-2; D possibly corresponds to TRBD1 (5 bases). Per the germline V gene, CDR1 is SGHRS and CDR2 is YFSETQ. The CDR3 extends over 16 amino acids. V shed 4 bases and J shed 6 bases, with 22 bases lying between them. The CDR3, as DNA: TGCGCCAGCAGCCCCGGGACGGGGCTACTTTCCGATGGCTACACCTTC. Protein: CASSPGTGLLSDGYTF.

The rearrangement links TRBV30 to TRBJ1-2; TRBD1 aligns across 7 bases. Germline CDR1 GTSNPN, CDR2 SVGIG (reference sequence). After removal of 2 bases from V and 6 bases from J, the junction contained 6 bases not matched to a gene. The CDR3 contains 13 residues. The CDR3 spells CAWSRGQFHGYTF. CDR3 sequence (DNA): TGTGCCTGGAGTCGGGGACAGTTTCATGGCTACACCTTC.

This clone came up a few times. This sequence joins TRBV6-5 and TRBJ2-3; no definite D call. The germline gives CDR1 MNHEY, CDR2 SVGAGI. The V end lost 8 bases, the J end lost 2 bases, and 11 bases lay between the germline ends. The CDR3 is 13 amino acids. The CDR3 nucleotides read TGTGCCAGCTCCGTGAGGCTCACAGATACGCAGTATTTT. Its protein product is CASSVRLTDTQYF.